This T cell receptor (beta chain) was captured by sequencing in a study of T-cell memory formation after mild COVID-19. In germline, CDR1 is SQVTM, CDR2 ANQGSEA. The ends lost 7 bases at V and 0 bases at J; junction bases unmatched: 7. CDR3 length: 14 amino acids. TCRdb re-called the 5' RACE reads through MiXCR, storing one row per CDR3 protein. The sample includes around 250,000 distinct CDR3 sequences, approximately 9% of them seen just once. What was sequenced was PBMCs or a T cell subset sorted from them (not recorded which). This TCR was recovered from a man between 18 and 35 years old who had mild COVID-19 (a few samples of this study predate the infection). Cell type and time point are not known. V is TRBV29-1 and J is TRBJ1-1; the match to TRBD1 covers 8 bases. CDR3 in amino acids: CSGHRGTMNTEAFF. The CDR3 nucleotides read TGCAGCGGACACAGGGGGACGATGAACACTGAAGCTTTCTTT.